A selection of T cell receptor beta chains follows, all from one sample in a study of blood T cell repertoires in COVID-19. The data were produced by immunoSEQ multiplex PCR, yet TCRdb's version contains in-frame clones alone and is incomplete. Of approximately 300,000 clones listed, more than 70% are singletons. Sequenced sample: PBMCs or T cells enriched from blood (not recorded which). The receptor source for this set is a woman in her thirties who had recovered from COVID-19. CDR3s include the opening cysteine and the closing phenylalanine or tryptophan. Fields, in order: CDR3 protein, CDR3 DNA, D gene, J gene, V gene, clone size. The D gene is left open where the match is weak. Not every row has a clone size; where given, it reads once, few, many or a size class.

CASRGEHF	TGTGCCAGCCGGGGAGAGCATTTT	-	TRBJ2-3	TRBV2	-
CASKQGSSGANVLTF	TGTGCCAGCAAACAGGGGAGCTCTGGGGCCAACGTCCTGACTTTC	TRBD1	TRBJ2-6	TRBV6-5	-
CASSPIRTSGGSNEQFF	TGTGCCAGCAGCCCAATTCGGACTAGCGGGGGGTCCAATGAGCAGTTCTTC	TRBD2	TRBJ2-1	TRBV7-8	-
CASSFGTGIMSYTF	TGTGCCAGCAGTTTCGGGACAGGGATTATGAGCTACACCTTC	TRBD1	TRBJ1-2	TRBV28	-
CASSGYSRGNTEAFF	TGCGCCAGCAGTGGGTATTCGAGAGGGAACACTGAAGCTTTCTTT	-	TRBJ1-1	TRBV10-1	once
CASSIFWGGAETQYF	TGTGCCAGTAGTATTTTCTGGGGAGGGGCAGAGACCCAGTACTTC	TRBD2	TRBJ2-5	TRBV19	-
CASSKTSGGPRGETQYF	TGTGCCAGCAGCAAGACTAGCGGGGGGCCTCGTGGAGAGACCCAGTACTTC	TRBD2	TRBJ2-5	TRBV5-4	-
CASSFEGDQPQHF	TGTGCCAGCAGTTTTGAGGGTGATCAGCCCCAGCATTTT	-	TRBJ1-5	TRBV28	few
CASRGGQGSNQPQHF	TGTGCCAGCAGAGGAGGACAGGGAAGCAATCAGCCCCAGCATTTT	TRBD1	TRBJ1-5	TRBV2	-
CASSIGQGIGNTIYF	TGTGCCAGTAGTATTGGGCAGGGGATCGGAAACACCATATATTTT	-	TRBJ1-3	TRBV19	-
CAMRTGGNTEAFF	TGTGCCATGAGGACAGGGGGGAACACTGAAGCTTTCTTT	TRBD1	TRBJ1-1	TRBV18	many
CSVGGANTGELFF	TGCAGCGTGGGGGGAGCGAACACCGGGGAGCTGTTTTTT	-	TRBJ2-2	TRBV29-1	once
CASSLDGTGGSSPLHF	TGTGCCAGCAGCTTGGATGGGACAGGGGGTAGTTCACCCCTCCACTTT	TRBD1	TRBJ1-6	TRBV5-8	-
CASKPWGAGANVLTF	TGTGCCAGCAAACCGTGGGGGGCTGGGGCCAACGTCCTGACTTTC	-	TRBJ2-6	TRBV5-6	-
CASSQVEAIQGYEQYF	TGTGCCAGCAGCCAAGTAGAGGCTATACAAGGCTACGAGCAGTACTTC	-	TRBJ2-7	TRBV14	-
CASSLGAQPQHF	TGTGCCAGCAGCTTGGGGGCTCAGCCCCAGCATTTT	-	TRBJ1-5	TRBV5-6	few
CASRPGQNYPYEQYF	TGTGCCAGTAGGCCAGGCCAGAATTACCCCTACGAGCAGTACTTC	-	TRBJ2-7	TRBV19	-
CASSLGGNSPLHF	TGTGCCAGCAGTTTGGGGGGTAATTCACCCCTCCACTTT	-	TRBJ1-6	TRBV12-3/TRBV12-4	-
CASRPGGVGNTIYF	TGTGCCAGTAGGCCGGGCGGGGTTGGAAACACCATATATTTT	-	TRBJ1-3	TRBV19	-
CASSLGTGETQYF	TGTGCCAGCAGCTTGGGGACAGGAGAGACCCAGTACTTC	TRBD1	TRBJ2-5	TRBV13	-
CASSYRPGGRDTQYF	TGTGCCAGCAGTTACCGGCCAGGGGGGAGAGATACGCAGTATTTT	-	TRBJ2-3	TRBV6-2/TRBV6-3	few
CASSLASGEETQYF	TGCGCCAGCAGCTTGGCTAGCGGGGAAGAGACCCAGTACTTC	TRBD2	TRBJ2-5	TRBV5-1	-
CASSRDRGAGYTF	TGTGCCAGCAGTCGGGACAGGGGGGCCGGCTACACCTTC	TRBD1	TRBJ1-2	TRBV2	once
CASSPDSNYGYTF	TGTGCCAGCTCACCCGACAGTAACTATGGCTACACCTTC	-	TRBJ1-2	TRBV18	few
CASSRQQGSDEKLFF	TGCGCCAGCAGCCGACAACAGGGCTCGGATGAAAAACTGTTTTTT	-	TRBJ1-4	TRBV4-1	-
CASSLQDSGPNEQFF	TGTGCCAGCAGTCTACAGGATTCAGGGCCCAATGAGCAGTTCTTC	-	TRBJ2-1	TRBV6-6	few